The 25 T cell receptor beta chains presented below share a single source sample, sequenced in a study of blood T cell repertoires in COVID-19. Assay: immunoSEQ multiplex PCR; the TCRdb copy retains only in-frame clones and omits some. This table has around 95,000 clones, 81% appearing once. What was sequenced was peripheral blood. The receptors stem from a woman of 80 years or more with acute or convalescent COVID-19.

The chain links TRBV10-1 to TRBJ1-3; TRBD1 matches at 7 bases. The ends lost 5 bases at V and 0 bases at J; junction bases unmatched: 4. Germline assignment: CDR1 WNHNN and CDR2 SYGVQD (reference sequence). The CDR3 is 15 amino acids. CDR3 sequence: CASSPGQPSGNTIYF. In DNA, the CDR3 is TGCGCCAGCAGTCCGGGACAGCCCTCTGGAAACACCATATATTTT.

In DNA, the CDR3 is TGTGCCAGCAGTACTGACAGGTCCCAAGAGACCCAGTACTTC. It encodes CASSTDRSQETQYF. The chain recombines TRBV6-2 or TRBV6-3 with TRBJ2-5, with a possible D match to TRBD1 (6 bases). The CDR3 totals 14 residues. The germline gives CDR1 MNHEY, CDR2 SVGEGT. The V gene lost 5 bases and the J gene lost 1 base, with 11 bases spanning the gap.

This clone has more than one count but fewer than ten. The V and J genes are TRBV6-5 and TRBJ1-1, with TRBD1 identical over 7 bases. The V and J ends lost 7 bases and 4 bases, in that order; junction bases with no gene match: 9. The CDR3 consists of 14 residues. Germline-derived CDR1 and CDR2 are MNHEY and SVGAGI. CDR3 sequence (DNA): TGTGCCAGCACTCTTAGGGGGCAGGGCACTGAAGCTTTCTTT. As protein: CASTLRGQGTEAFF.

CDR3 region: CASSARQNTEAFF. CDR3 sequence (DNA): TGTGCCAGCAGCGCCAGACAGAACACTGAAGCTTTCTTT. J is TRBJ1-1 and V is TRBV6-2 or TRBV6-3; D call uncertain. The CDR3 loop spans 13 amino acids. The V end was cut by 6 bases, the J end by 1 base, with 9 bases between. Per germline, CDR1 MNHEY and CDR2 SVGEGT.

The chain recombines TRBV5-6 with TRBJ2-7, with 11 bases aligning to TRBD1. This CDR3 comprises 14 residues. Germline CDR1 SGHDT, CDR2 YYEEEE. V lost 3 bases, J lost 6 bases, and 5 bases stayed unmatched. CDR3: CASSWDRGFSEQYV. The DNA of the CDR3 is TGTGCCAGCAGCTGGGACAGGGGGTTTTCCGAGCAGTACGTC.

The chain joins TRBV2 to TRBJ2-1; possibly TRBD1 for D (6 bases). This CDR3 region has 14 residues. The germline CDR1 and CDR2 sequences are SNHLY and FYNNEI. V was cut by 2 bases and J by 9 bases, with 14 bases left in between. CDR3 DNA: TGTGCCAGCAGTGAAAGGTCAGGGGCGGGTGAGCAGTTCTTC. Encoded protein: CASSERSGAGEQFF.

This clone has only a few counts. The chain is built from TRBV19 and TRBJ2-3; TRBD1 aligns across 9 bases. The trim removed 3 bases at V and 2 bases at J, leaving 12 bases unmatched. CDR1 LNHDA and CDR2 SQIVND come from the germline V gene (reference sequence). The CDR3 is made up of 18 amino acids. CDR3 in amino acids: CASSIFGSTGGITDTQYF. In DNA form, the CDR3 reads TGTGCCAGTAGTATTTTCGGCTCGACAGGGGGAATCACAGATACGCAGTATTTT.

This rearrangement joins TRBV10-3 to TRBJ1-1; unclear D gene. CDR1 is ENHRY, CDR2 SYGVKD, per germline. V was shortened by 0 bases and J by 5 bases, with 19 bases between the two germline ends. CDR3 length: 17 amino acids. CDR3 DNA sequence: TGTGCCATCAGTGAGTCGGGTCAGACAAGAGGGAAGACTGAAGCTTTCTTT. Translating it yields CAISESGQTRGKTEAFF.

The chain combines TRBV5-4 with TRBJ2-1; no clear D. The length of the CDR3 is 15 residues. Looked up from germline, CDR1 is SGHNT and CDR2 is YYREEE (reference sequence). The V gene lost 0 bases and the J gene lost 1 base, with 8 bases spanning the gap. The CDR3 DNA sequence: TGTGCCAGCAGCTTGGGAGAGGCGTCCTACAATGAGCAGTTCTTC. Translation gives CASSLGEASYNEQFF. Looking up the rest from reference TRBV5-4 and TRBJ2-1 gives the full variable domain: ETGVTQSPTHLIKTRGQQVTLRCSSQSGHNTVSWYQQALGQGPQFIFQYYREEENGRGNFPPRFSGLQFPNYSSELNVNALELDDSALYLCASSLGEASYNEQFFGPGTRLTVL.

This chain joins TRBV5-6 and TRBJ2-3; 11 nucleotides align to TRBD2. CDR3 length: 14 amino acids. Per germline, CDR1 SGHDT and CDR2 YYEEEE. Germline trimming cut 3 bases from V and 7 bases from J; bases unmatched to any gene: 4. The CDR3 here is CASSSLAGAHTQYF. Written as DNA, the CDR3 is TGTGCCAGCAGCTCACTAGCGGGGGCCCATACGCAGTATTTT.

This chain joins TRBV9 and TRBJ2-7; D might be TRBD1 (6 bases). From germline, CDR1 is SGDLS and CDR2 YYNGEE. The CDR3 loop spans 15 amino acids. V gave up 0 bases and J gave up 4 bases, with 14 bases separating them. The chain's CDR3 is CASSVVGHLSYEQYF. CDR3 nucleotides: TGTGCCAGCAGCGTAGTGGGACACCTCTCGTACGAGCAGTACTTC.

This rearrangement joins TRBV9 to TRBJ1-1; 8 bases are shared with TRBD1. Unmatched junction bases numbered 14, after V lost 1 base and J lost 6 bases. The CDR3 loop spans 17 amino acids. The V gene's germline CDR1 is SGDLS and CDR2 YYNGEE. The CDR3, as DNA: TGTGCCAGCAGCGTATCATCGACAGGGGCTTTTATGGCTGAAGCTTTCTTT. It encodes CASSVSSTGAFMAEAFF. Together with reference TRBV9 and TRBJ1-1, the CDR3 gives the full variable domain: DSGVTQTPKHLITATGQRVTLRCSPRSGDLSVYWYQQSLDQGLQFLIQYYNGEERAKGNILERFSAQQFPDLHSELNLSSLELGDSALYFCASSVSSTGAFMAEAFFGQGTRLTVV.

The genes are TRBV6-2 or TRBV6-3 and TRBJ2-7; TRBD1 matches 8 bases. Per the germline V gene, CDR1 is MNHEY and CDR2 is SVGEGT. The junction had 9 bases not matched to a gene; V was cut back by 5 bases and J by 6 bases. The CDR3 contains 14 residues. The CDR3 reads CASSLQGGYAEQYF. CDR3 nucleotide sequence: TGTGCCAGCAGTCTACAGGGGGGATATGCCGAGCAGTACTTC.

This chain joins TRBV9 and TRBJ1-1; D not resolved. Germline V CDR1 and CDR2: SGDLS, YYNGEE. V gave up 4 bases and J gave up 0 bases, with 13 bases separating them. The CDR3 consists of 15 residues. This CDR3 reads CASSPVGGMNTEAFF. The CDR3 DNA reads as TGTGCCAGCAGCCCCGTTGGAGGGATGAACACTGAAGCTTTCTTT. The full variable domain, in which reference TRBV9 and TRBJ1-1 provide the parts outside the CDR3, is DSGVTQTPKHLITATGQRVTLRCSPRSGDLSVYWYQQSLDQGLQFLIQYYNGEERAKGNILERFSAQQFPDLHSELNLSSLELGDSALYFCASSPVGGMNTEAFFGQGTRLTVV.

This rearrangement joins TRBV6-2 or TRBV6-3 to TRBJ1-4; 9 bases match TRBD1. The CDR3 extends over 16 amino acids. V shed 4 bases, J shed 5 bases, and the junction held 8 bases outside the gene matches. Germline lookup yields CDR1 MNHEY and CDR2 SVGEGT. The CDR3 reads CASSSGTGQVNEKLFF. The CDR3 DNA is TGTGCCAGCAGTTCCGGGACAGGGCAAGTCAATGAAAAACTGTTTTTT.

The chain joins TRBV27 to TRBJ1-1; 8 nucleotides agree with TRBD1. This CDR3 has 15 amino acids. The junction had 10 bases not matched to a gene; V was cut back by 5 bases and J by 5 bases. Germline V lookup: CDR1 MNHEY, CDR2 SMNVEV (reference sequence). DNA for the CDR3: TGTGCCAGCAGTCGTTCAGGGGGCCTGCGTACTGAAGCTTTCTTT. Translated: CASSRSGGLRTEAFF.

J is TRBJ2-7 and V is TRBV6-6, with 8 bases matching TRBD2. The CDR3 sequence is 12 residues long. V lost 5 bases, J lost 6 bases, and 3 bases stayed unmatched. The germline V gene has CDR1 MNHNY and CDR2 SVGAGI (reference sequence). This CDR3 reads CASSPRGGEQYV. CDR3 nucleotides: TGTGCCAGCAGTCCTCGGGGGGGCGAGCAGTACGTC.

CDR3 residues: CASSYTFNTDRGYTF. CDR3 coding DNA: TGTGCCAGCAGTTACACTTTCAATACTGATCGGGGCTACACCTTC. The chain is built from TRBV6-6 and TRBJ1-2, with unresolved D. V was cut by 2 bases and J by 8 bases, with 18 bases left in between. The V gene's germline CDR1 is MNHNY and CDR2 SVGAGI (reference sequence). The CDR3 has 15 amino acids.

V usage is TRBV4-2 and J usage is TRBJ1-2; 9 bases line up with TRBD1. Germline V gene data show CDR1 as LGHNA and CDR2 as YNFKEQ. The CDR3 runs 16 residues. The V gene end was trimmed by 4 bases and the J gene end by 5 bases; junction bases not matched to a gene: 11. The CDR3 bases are TGTGCCAGCAGCCCTCAGCAGGGCGGGACAGGGTATGGCTACACCTTC. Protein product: CASSPQQGGTGYGYTF.

Here the CDR3 reads CATSGGEAGREGYTF. The CDR3 nucleotides read TGTGCCACCAGTGGCGGGGAAGCCGGGAGGGAAGGCTACACCTTC. This sequence joins TRBV24-1 and TRBJ1-2; D call uncertain. Germline assignment: CDR1 KGHDR and CDR2 SFDVKD. The V end was cut by 5 bases, the J end by 8 bases, with 20 bases between. The CDR3 extends over 15 amino acids.

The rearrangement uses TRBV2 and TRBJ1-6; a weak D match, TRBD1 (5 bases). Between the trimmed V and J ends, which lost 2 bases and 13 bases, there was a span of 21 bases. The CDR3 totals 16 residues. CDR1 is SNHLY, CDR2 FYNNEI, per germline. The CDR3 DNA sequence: TGTGCCAGCAGTGAAAGGTTGGGACTACACATCCCCCCCCTCCACTTT. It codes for CASSERLGLHIPPLHF.

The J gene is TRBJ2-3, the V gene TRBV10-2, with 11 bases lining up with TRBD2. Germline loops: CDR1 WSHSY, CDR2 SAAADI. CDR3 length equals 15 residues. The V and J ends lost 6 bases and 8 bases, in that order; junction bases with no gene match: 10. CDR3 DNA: TGCGCCAGCAGCCCAATAGCGGGGGGGCACGTTACGCAGTATTTT. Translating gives CASSPIAGGHVTQYF.

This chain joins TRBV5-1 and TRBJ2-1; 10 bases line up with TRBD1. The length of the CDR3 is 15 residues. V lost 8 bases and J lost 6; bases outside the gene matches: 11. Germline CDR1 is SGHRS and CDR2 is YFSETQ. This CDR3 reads CASTTAGQGSNEQFF. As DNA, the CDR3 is TGCGCCAGTACAACGGCGGGACAGGGGTCCAATGAGCAGTTCTTC. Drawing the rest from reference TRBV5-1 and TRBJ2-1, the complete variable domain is KAGVTQTPRYLIKTRGQQVTLSCSPISGHRSVSWYQQTPGQGLQFLFEYFSETQRNKGNFPGRFSGRQFSNSRSEMNVSTLELGDSALYLCASTTAGQGSNEQFFGPGTRLTVL.

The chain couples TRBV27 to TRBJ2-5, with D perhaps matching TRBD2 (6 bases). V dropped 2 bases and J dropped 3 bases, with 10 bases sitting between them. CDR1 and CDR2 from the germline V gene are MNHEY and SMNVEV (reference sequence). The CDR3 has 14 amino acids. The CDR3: CASSLAGNKETQYF. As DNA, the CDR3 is TGTGCCAGCAGTTTAGCGGGGAACAAAGAGACCCAGTACTTC.

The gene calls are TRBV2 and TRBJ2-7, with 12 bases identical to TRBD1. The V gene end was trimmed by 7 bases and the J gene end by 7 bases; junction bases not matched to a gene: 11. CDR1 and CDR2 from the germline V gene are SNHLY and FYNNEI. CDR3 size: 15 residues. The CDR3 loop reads CASTSPGQGAREQYV. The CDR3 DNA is TGTGCCAGCACGAGTCCGGGACAGGGGGCTCGTGAGCAGTACGTC.